This entry concerns a single T cell receptor (beta chain). What it binds is unknown. MiXCR was run by TCRdb on the 5' RACE reads, yielding one entry per CDR3 protein. The repertoire has fewer than 140,000 distinct CDR3 sequences, about a sixth of them found once; the top ten carry 28%. V was shortened by 3 bases and J by 8 bases, with 10 bases between the two germline ends. Germline loops: CDR1 SEHNR, CDR2 FQNEAQ (reference sequence). The CDR3 is 12 amino acids. These data come from a study of T-cell memory formation after mild COVID-19. Study outcomes and limitations: Clones from the second wave (peaking day 37) had unconfirmed SARS-CoV-2 specificity. Later expanders leaned CD4+, whereas clones that contracted between day 15 and 85 were balanced CD4/CD8.

The sequence was obtained from an adult woman who had mild COVID-19 (a few samples of this study predate the infection). Cell type and time point are not known. The chain couples TRBV7-9 to TRBJ1-2, with D perhaps matching TRBD1 (5 bases). The sample comprised PBMCs or a T cell subset sorted from them (not recorded which). The chain's CDR3 is CASSFQGIGYTF. The DNA for the CDR3 is TGTGCCAGCAGCTTCCAGGGTATAGGCTACACCTTC.